Listed below are T cell receptor delta chains from one sample, sequenced in a study of Vδ1+ human thymocytes. TCRdb reprocessed the multiplex PCR reads through CATT. The sample contains about 25,000 delta-chain clones, 6.5% to 8% of which appear only once. The material sequenced was Vdelta1+ gamma-delta thymocytes from the thymus. These receptors all stem from a girl younger than two who had congenital heart surgery. Both conserved end residues are part of each CDR3. A D gene is named only where the DNA matches it firmly. Size tells how often a clone was seen (once, few, many) or the class of an expanded clone, and some rows leave it out.

TRDD2 16 few TRDJ1 TRDV1 TGTGCTCTTGGGGAACGCCTTCCTAGGAAACTCGATAAACTCATCTTT CALGERLPRKLDKLIF
TRDD3 22 few TRDJ1 TRDV1 TGTGCTCTTGGGGAAGTCTTCCCGTCGACTGGGGGATACCAGCCTCGGGTCGATAAACTCATCTTT CALGEVFPSTGGYQPRVDKLIF
TRDD3 16 NA TRDJ1 TRDV1 TGTGCTCTTGTAAGCCTAAGCCTGGGGGACACCGATAAACTCATCTTT CALVSLSLGDTDKLIF
NA 17 NA TRDJ1 TRDV1 TGTGCTCTTGGGGACACTTTGAGGGGGTCTTACACCGATAAACTCATCTTT CALGDTLRGSYTDKLIF
NA 17 NA TRDJ1 TRDV1 TGTGCTCTTGGGGAAGGGGTCAGTAGGGGGTACACCGATAAACTCATCTTT CALGEGVSRGYTDKLIF
NA 19 NA TRDJ1 TRDV1 TGTGCTCTTGGGAAAATCTCCAGAGCAGAACATTCGTACACCGATAAACTCATCTTT CALGKISRAEHSYTDKLIF
NA 13 few TRDJ1 TRDV1 TGTGCTCTTGGGGAACGGGGGGCGGATAGACTCATCTTT CALGERGADRLIF
NA 17 NA TRDJ1 TRDV1 TGTGCTCTTGGGGAACTTTCGAGACTACTCAACACCGATAAACTCATCTTT CALGELSRLLNTDKLIF
TRDD3 23 NA TRDJ1 TRDV1 TGTGCTCTTGGGGAACTAGAGTGCGCTCAAAATTTGGGGGATCCCTCGAACACCGATAAACTCATCTTT CALGELECAQNLGDPSNTDKLIF
NA 16 few TRDJ1 TRDV1 TGTGCTCTTGGGGAACTATCCTACGCGGGGGACGGAAAACTCATCTTT CALGELSYAGDGKLIF
TRDD3 22 few TRDJ1 TRDV1 TGTGCTCTTGGCCACAATTCGGGTCCTCGGAACTACTGGGGGCTAGGGAACGATAACCTCATCTTT CALGHNSGPRNYWGLGNDNLIF
TRDD3 16 few TRDJ1 TRDV1 TGTGCTCTTGGGGATCCAGGGATACTAAGGCCCGATAAACTCATCTTT CALGDPGILRPDKLIF
NA 17 few TRDJ1 TRDV1 TGTGCTCTTGGGGAACCATCCCCGGAACATACGACCGATAAACTCATCTTT CALGEPSPEHTTDKLIF
TRDD3 18 few TRDJ1 TRDV1 TGTGCTCTTGGGAAACTGGGGGAGATGAACTCCTACACCGATAAACTCATCTTT CALGKLGEMNSYTDKLIF
TRDD3 21 medium-sized TRDJ1 TRDV2 TGTGCCTGTGACCTTACTGGGGGCGGCTCTACTCGAGGAAGGTACACCGATAAACTCATCTTT CACDLTGGGSTRGRYTDKLIF
NA 18 few TRDJ1 TRDV1 TGTGCTCTTGGGTCACAGGTACATCTTACGAGACACACCGATAAACTCATCTTT CALGSQVHLTRHTDKLIF
NA 13 NA TRDJ1 TRDV1 TGTGCTCTTGGGCTAGAGGTGTCCGATAAACTCATCTTT CALGLEVSDKLIF
TRDD3 20 few TRDJ1 TRDV1 TGTGCTCTTGGGGAACTACCCTCCAGGTACTGGGGGCCCCTCGTTGTCAAACTCATCTTT CALGELPSRYWGPLVVKLIF
NA 16 few TRDJ1 TRDV1 TGTGCTCTTGAGAGAGTCGTTCTGGCTGGGGCCGATAAACTCATCTTT CALERVVLAGADKLIF
NA 22 NA TRDJ1 TRDV1 TGTGCTCTTGGGGTCTACATCCTTCCTACCTGGGGGACCAAACAGTACACCGATAAACTCATCTTT CALGVYILPTWGTKQYTDKLIF
NA 14 few TRDJ1 TRDV1 TGTGCTCTTGGGGAAATAAAATCCTCCTATAAACTCATCTTT CALGEIKSSYKLIF
TRDD3 24 few TRDJ1 TRDV1 TGTGCTCTTGGGGGTAGGGTCCTCTATGGGCTCTTTCTGGGGGACTCAGTTCACACCGATAAACTCATCTTT CALGGRVLYGLFLGDSVHTDKLIF
NA 9 medium-sized TRDJ1 TRDV2 TGTGCCTGTGACACCGGGATCATCTTT CACDTGIIF
TRDD3 19 NA TRDJ1 TRDV1 TGTGCTCTTGGGGAACCGGCCTACTGGGGGATACGATCTACCGATAAACTCATCTTT CALGEPAYWGIRSTDKLIF
NA 15 NA TRDJ1 TRDV1 TGTGCTCTTGGGGACGTACTCGGATACACCGATAAACTCATCTTT CALGDVLGYTDKLIF
NA 12 NA TRDJ1 TRDV1 TGTGCTCTTGGGATACTCTCCGATAAACTCATCTTT CALGILSDKLIF
TRDD3 19 NA TRDJ1 TRDV1 TGTGCTCTTGGGGAAACTAGGACGAAGCTTACTGGGGGATACGATAAACTCATCTTT CALGETRTKLTGGYDKLIF
NA 18 few TRDJ1 TRDV1 TGTGCTCTTGGGGCCTTTCATTTTCCTCTCCCCGGCGGGGATAAACTCATCTTT CALGAFHFPLPGGDKLIF
NA 16 NA TRDJ1 TRDV1 TGTGCTCTTGGGGAACGCGATCCCTCCGACACCGATAAACTCATCTTT CALGERDPSDTDKLIF
TRDD3 15 medium-sized TRDJ1 TRDV2 TGTGCCTGTGACACCCTGGGGGATCGGGAAGATAAACTCATCTTT CACDTLGDREDKLIF
NA 18 NA TRDJ1 TRDV1 TGTGCTCTTGGGGCACGCTTACCCGTTCCTCGCCCGATACAGCTCCTCATCTTT CALGARLPVPRPIQLLIF
NA 14 NA TRDJ1 TRDV1 TGTGCTCTTGGGGTATCCCTCTTCCGGCCTAAACTCATCTTT CALGVSLFRPKLIF
NA 19 few TRDJ1 TRDV1 TGTGCTCTTGGGGAAAGTGTGACCTACCGGACTGGCACCACCGATAAACTCATCTTT CALGESVTYRTGTTDKLIF
NA 19 few TRDJ1 TRDV1 TGTGCTCTTGGGGAAACTGACCCACGGACGTGTCGGTACACCGATAAACTCATCTTT CALGETDPRTCRYTDKLIF
NA 9 medium-sized TRDJ1 TRDV2 TGTGCCTCGTCCGATAAACTCATCTTT CASSDKLIF
TRDD3 19 NA TRDJ1 TRDV1 TGTGCTCTTGGGGAACGACGGGTCTGGGGGATACGGTACACCGATAAACTCATCTTT CALGERRVWGIRYTDKLIF